This T cell receptor beta chain was sequenced in a study of cytomegalovirus exposure and HLA in healthy donors (dated by TCRdb to 2016 to 2017). Study-wide context: An earlier analysis of some 550 of the donors reported about 250 Gb of sequence data and around 120 million unique TCR beta sequences from around 200 million T cells. Approximately 310 gigabases of sequencing data and around 85 million unique TCR sequences made up an early release that covered 500 to 700 HLA-typed donors. The genetic ancestry cluster associated with self-reported Caucasian donors included over 65% of the roughly 360 genotyped donors. The study aimed to test whether cataloging public T cell receptors could reveal signatures of past pathogen exposure. The T cell repertoires of 550 to 850 subjects were profiled by immunosequencing and related to cytomegalovirus serostatus. A separate validation cohort of roughly 110 different subjects was used in addition to the approximately 670-subject first cohort. To predict cytomegalovirus infection status, the study combined high-throughput TCR immunosequencing, statistical association of individual TCRs with disease status, and machine learning. In a later analysis, previously published TCR beta repertoires from several hundred donors were re-analyzed and high-resolution HLA genotyping was added so that TCR occurrence patterns could be studied. In the later analysis, no new phenotypic data were used to find candidate immune exposures; instead, reliance was placed on TCR beta sequences and their occurrence across donors. An earlier analysis of several hundred of the donors applied high-throughput TCR beta sequencing to assess whether each TCR beta V gene segment acted as functional or pseudogenic. Donor age, sex, ethnicity and CMV serostatus were compiled together with the repertoire data. A later genetic analysis took genome-wide SNP genotypes for about 65% of the 666 donors and used that subset as a discovery cohort. Every discovery cohort repertoire had been produced on one sequencing platform. Class I and class II HLA loci were covered by the typing at four-digit resolution. The number of typed donors differed by locus: 629-630 for A, B, C, DRB1 and DQB1; approximately 520 for DQA1; 606 for DPA1; and about 470 for DPB1. Roughly five DR-DQ haplotypes were handled as single units for association and clustering, since linkage in the cohort was strong. Among 350 to 400 genotyped donors of the cohort, an average of approximately 230,000 unique TCR beta nucleotide sequences were sequenced per donor, approximately 20% of them non-productive.

The full study reports these points: When HLA alleles, especially DR and DQ, strongly co-occurred, attributing TCR associations to individual alleles was difficult. The only immune exposure information available for the cohort was CMV serostatus. The earlier analysis of 587 of the donors excluded 15 to 20 rarely observed V segments, including chromosome 9 orphons, because counts were too low. A further reported finding was that TCR beta sequences accurately predicted the HLA-A and HLA-B alleles for most subjects in the first cohort. A later genetic analysis reported fewer N-insertions in productive TCRs among donors in an Asian-associated ancestry cluster than the approximately 700-donor mean. In vitro tests confirmed that a few of the cytomegalovirus-associated TCR beta chains recognize cytomegalovirus antigens. A later analysis found that TCR association rates varied across HLA loci, with DRB1 alleles showing the most associated TCRs and HLA-C alleles the fewest. At a false discovery rate of 0.05, a later analysis linked under 20,000 TCR beta sequences to specific HLA alleles. In a later analysis, several top co-occurrence clusters were reported to appear linked to parvovirus B19, influenza, CMV and Epstein-Barr virus. Linkage disequilibrium might explain the correlated functional status among segregating V segments, but an unknown experimental factor could not be ruled out. Across donors, most TCR sequences were observed very rarely, whereas some public TCRs were present in many individuals. The classifier was reported to diagnose cytomegalovirus status with high specificity and sensitivity in both the original cohort and the validation cohort. According to the authors, the approach could potentially be generalized to other disease states and immunological phenotypes. Broadly in line with IMGT annotations, most TCR beta V segments showed up in productive rearrangements about 87% or about 30% of the time in an earlier analysis of 450 to 750 of the donors. In a later analysis, HLA-associated TCR beta chains showed more clonal expansion and lower generation probabilities than non-associated chains that were equally common. Some IMGT-functional V segments, including TRBV6-2 and TRBV6-3, could not be distinguished by the 87-base-pair reads and were therefore excluded. In this cohort, only TCR beta chains were sequenced, and detectable features were limited by the absence of alpha or paired-chain data. A cluster of highly shared sequence variants was judged likely to represent a technical artifact of the sequencing pipeline. According to a later analysis, most CMV-associated TCR beta chains appeared to be HLA-restricted, and the HLA associations seemed to be driven largely by CMV exposure. Sequencing depth was assumed to be roughly uniform across donors in the presence/absence analyses, though that assumption may not hold. V-gene and J-gene trimming of TCR beta chains was associated with a missense DCLRE1C variant in a later genetic analysis, and the association was replicated in an independent cohort. A total of fewer than 200 TCR beta chains were listed by the study as associated with cytomegalovirus. HLA typing was unavailable for some donors at each locus, so association tests used only the typed subset.

This clone came up a few times. There is no known antigen for this receptor. No base quality information exists; no much larger clone differs at one position. The library came from the immunoSEQ multiplex PCR assay. For the multiplex PCR, a mixture combining 60 forward primers for TCR Vbeta segments and 13 reverse primers for TCR Jbeta segments was used. The CDR3 region of rearranged TCR beta genes was amplified from genomic DNA with a multiplex PCR assay. Amplified TCR beta libraries were sequenced as 87-base-pair reads on the Illumina HiSeq System. Under the source paper's analysis protocol: Across the 670 or so repertoires, a later analysis counted tens of millions of unique TCR beta chains, approximately 10 million of which were shared by at least two donors. Raw reads were error-corrected and collapsed into unique sequences with a nearest-neighbor algorithm that merged closely related sequences to remove PCR and sequencing errors. Alignment of CDR3 sequences to IMGT reference sequences was used to assign V, D and J gene segments. Each retained sequence needed at least a six-nucleotide match to both a V gene segment and a J gene segment. A rearrangement was called productive if the CDR3 had no stop codons and remained in frame with V and J, and every other rearrangement was called non-productive. Following IMGT convention, CDR3 was defined as the stretch from the second conserved V-encoded cysteine up to the conserved J-encoded phenylalanine. Sequences without an unambiguous match to a single V gene segment were excluded from the earlier analysis of 450 to 650 of the donors. In an earlier analysis of 450 to 750 of the donors, a V segment was called functional when productive rearrangements were above 56.7%, and segregating when the standard deviation between donors exceeded 5%. To diagnose cytomegalovirus status from the catalog of TCR beta chain sequences, a statistical classification framework was built. In a later analysis, TCR nucleotide sequences were compared against IMGT/GENE-DB human TR gene sequences so that V and J genes could be assigned. In a later analysis, CDR3 sequences and most-parsimonious VDJ recombination scenarios were assigned using the TCRdist pipeline. In a later analysis, every TCR beta chain was defined by the combination of its CDR3 amino acid sequence and its V-gene family, and reads without a unique V-gene family were dropped. As a way to deal with suspected cross-contamination and a sequencing artifact, a later analysis dropped approximately 590 nucleotide sequences that were highly shared and had low generation probability. A later analysis calculated a clonal expansion index for each public chain from normalized within-repertoire ranks of inferred template counts. A later analysis computed generation probabilities with a VDJ recombination model fitted to out-of-frame rearrangements, and checked the results against IGoR. In a later analysis, hypergeometric tests were used to score TCR-TCR, TCR-HLA and TCR-CMV co-occurrence, with a repertoire-size bias correction applied to TCR pairs. False discovery rates were estimated in a later analysis by permuting HLA or CMV assignments 20 times. In a later analysis, co-occurring TCRs were grouped with DBSCAN, and TCRdist sequence similarity was added when clustering was performed within HLA-allele-positive subsets. For co-occurrence clustering, repertoires with fewer than 30,000 or more than 120,000 public chains were excluded, along with a handful of repertoires with anomalous nucleotide sharing. Held by TCRdb, this immuneACCESS table contains in-frame sequences only and omits some clones. Under half of the omission traces to an unresolved V gene where checked; the cause of the rest is unknown. D and trimming were read from the DNA, whereas the V and J calls and clone size are those reported in that table. A total of around 110,000 clones appear in this sample, 75% of them only once. Together, the top ten hold 2.5% of the sample.

The cohort comprised approximately 700 healthy bone marrow donors. At the time of sampling, all cohort members were nominally healthy, though unrecorded immune exposures were likely present. The donor was CMV seronegative and was included in the group of under 450 seronegative cohort members. A peripheral blood sample was collected from each donor, and TCR beta sequencing was performed on peripheral blood mononuclear cells. Genomic DNA was extracted from the blood cell samples with the Qiagen DNeasy Blood Extraction Kit. The CDR3 spans 16 residues, from the cysteine through the phenylalanine. The only DNA kept is the CDR3, 48 bases in frame from the first base. Relative to germline, V is missing 0 bases and J is missing 0 bases, with 2 bases of the junction outside any gene match. As encoded in the germline V gene, CDR1 is LGHNA while CDR2 is YNFKEQ.

Sequencing was carried out using PBMCs. The receptor's source is a man in his forties or fifties in good health and CMV-seronegative. The chain was built from TRBV4-2 and TRBJ2-5, with 9 central nucleotides matching TRBD2. The CDR3: CASSQEASGDQETQYF. Read as DNA, the sequence is TGTGCCAGCAGCCAAGAGGCTAGCGGGGACCAAGAGACCCAGTACTTC.